This record looks at one TCR beta chain sequence and its context. Its antigen is as yet unknown. These data come from a study of radiotherapy plus CTLA-4 blockade in lung cancer. This CDR3 comprises 12 residues. Germline assignment: CDR1 LGHNT and CDR2 FRNRAP. The V end was cut by 4 bases, the J end by 8 bases, with 9 bases between. Whole-study findings and limits: Clones of tumor-derived TCRs expanded in blood after radiotherapy plus ipilimumab.

The data were produced by immunoSEQ multiplex PCR, yet TCRdb's version contains in-frame clones alone and is incomplete. The sample yields about 49,000 clones, approximately 76% seen once. The V and J genes are TRBV12-5 and TRBJ2-1; D is uncertain. The clonotype originates from a human donor with non-small cell lung cancer who had stable disease on radiotherapy plus ipilimumab. This sample comprised peripheral blood, obtained from a patient treated with radiotherapy plus ipilimumab. The CDR3 DNA reads as TGTGCTAGTGGTTCGCGGCTGGATGAGCAGTTCTTC. Protein product: CASGSRLDEQFF.